This TCR beta chain was captured in a study of cytomegalovirus exposure and HLA in healthy donors. Study-level points and caveats: Diagnosis of cytomegalovirus status made by the classifier reportedly showed high specificity and sensitivity. Three CMV-associated chains proved CMV antigen-specific in vitro. One variant, a missense change in DCLRE1C, was linked in a later analysis to TCR beta V- and J-gene trimming.

Concerning this clone itself: What it recognizes is unknown.

The PCR ran on 60 Vbeta and 13 Jbeta primers. Sequencing used immunoSEQ multiplex PCR; TCRdb keeps in-frame clones, though not all of them. The sample contains 90,000 to 150,000 clones, around 80% of which appear only once. CDR3 length: 18 amino acids. Deletions cut 1 base from V and 2 bases from J, with 17 bases between. Germline-derived CDR1 and CDR2 are MDHEN and SYDVKM. The clonotype originates from a man between 50 and 59 years old in good health and CMV-seronegative. Sequenced: PBMCs. The rearrangement links TRBV28 to TRBJ2-2, with D tentatively TRBD2 (6 bases). CDR3 residues: CASSLSSTGEVNTGELFF. In nucleotides, the CDR3 is TGTGCCAGCAGTTTATCTTCGACGGGAGAAGTAAACACCGGGGAGCTGTTTTTT. The complete variable domain, with remaining parts taken from reference TRBV28 and TRBJ2-2, reads DVKVTQSSRYLVKRTGEKVFLECVQDMDHENMFWYRQDPGLGLRLIYFSYDVKMKEKGDIPEGYSVSREKKERFSLILESASTNQTSMYLCASSLSSTGEVNTGELFFGEGSRLTVL.